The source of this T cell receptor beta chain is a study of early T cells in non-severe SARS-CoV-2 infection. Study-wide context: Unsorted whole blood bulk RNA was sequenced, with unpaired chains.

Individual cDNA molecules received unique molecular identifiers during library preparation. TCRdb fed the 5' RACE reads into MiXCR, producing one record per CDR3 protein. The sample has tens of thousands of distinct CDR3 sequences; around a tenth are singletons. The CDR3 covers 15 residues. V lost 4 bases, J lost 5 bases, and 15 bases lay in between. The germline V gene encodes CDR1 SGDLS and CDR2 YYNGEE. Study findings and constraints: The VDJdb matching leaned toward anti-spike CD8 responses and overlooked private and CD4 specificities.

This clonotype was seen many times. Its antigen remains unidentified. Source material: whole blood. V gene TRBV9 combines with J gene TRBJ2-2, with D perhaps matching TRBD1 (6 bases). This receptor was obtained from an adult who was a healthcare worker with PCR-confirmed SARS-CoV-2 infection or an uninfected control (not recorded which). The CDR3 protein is CASSSPPGQTGELFF. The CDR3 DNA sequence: TGTGCCAGCAGCTCTCCGCCGGGACAAACCGGGGAGCTGTTTTTT.